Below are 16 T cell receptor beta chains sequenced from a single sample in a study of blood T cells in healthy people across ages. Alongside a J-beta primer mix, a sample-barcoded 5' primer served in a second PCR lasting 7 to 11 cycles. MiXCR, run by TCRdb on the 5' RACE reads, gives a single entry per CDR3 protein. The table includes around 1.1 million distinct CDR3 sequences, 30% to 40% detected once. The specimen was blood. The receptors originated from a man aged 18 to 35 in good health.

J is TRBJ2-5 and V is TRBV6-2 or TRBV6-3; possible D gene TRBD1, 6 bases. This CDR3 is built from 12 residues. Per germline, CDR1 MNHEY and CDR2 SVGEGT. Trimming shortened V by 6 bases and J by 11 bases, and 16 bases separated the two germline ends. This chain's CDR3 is CASSTGILTQYF. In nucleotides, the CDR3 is TGTGCCAGCAGCACAGGGATTTTAACGCAGTACTTC.

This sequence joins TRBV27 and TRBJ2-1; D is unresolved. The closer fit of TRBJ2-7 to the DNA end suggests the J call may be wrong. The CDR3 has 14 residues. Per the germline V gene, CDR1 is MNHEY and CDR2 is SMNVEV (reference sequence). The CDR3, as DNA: TGTGCCAGCAGTTCCCGGAGCACCTACAATGAGCAGTACTTC. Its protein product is CASSSRSTYNEQYF.

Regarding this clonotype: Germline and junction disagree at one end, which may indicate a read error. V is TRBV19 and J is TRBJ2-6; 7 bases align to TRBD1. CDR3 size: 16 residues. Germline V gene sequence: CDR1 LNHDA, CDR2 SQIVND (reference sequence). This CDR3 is CASNIGGSSGANVLTF. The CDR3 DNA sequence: TGTGCCAGTAATATAGGGGGCTCCTCTGGGGCCAACGTCCTGACTTTC.

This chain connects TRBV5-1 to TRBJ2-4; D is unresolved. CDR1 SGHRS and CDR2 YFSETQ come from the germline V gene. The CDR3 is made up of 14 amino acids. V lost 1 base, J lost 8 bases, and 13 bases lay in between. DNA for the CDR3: TGCGCCAGCAGCTTGTACGGAGAGCGAGACATTCAGTACTTC. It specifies CASSLYGERDIQYF.

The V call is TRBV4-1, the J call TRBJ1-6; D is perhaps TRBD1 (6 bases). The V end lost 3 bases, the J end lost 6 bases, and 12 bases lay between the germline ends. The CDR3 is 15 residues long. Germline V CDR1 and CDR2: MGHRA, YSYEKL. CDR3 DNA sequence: TGCGCCAGCAGCCACCTTGACAGGTCTAATTCACCCCTCCACTTT. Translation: CASSHLDRSNSPLHF.

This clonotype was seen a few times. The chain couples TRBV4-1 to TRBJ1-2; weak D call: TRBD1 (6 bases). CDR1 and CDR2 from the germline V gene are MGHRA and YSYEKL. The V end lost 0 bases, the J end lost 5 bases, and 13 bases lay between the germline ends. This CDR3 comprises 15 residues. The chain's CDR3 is CASSQDPQDRYGYTF. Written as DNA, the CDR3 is TGCGCCAGCAGCCAAGATCCCCAGGACAGATATGGCTACACCTTC.

Here the CDR3 DNA reads TGTGCCAGCTCACCCGGTGGTGAGAGGACTGAAGCTTTCTTT. It yields the protein CASSPGGERTEAFF. V is TRBV18 and J is TRBJ1-1; D remains unclear. CDR1 and CDR2 from the germline V gene are KGHSH and LQKENI. The CDR3 spans 14 residues. V lost 3 bases and J 5 bases, leaving 13 bases between the germline ends. The complete variable domain, with remaining parts taken from reference TRBV18 and TRBJ1-1, reads NAGVMQNPRHLVRRRGQEARLRCSPMKGHSHVYWYRQLPEEGLKFMVYLQKENIIDESGMPKERFSAEFPKEGPSILRIQQVVRGDSAAYFCASSPGGERTEAFFGQGTRLTVV.

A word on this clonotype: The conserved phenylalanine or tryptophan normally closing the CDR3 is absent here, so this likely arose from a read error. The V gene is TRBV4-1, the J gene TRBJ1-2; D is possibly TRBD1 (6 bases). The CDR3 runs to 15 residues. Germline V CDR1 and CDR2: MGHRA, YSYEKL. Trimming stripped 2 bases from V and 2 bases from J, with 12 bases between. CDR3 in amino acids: CASSQPQGRNYGYTL. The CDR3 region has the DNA TGCGCCAGCAGCCAACCTCAGGGGCGGAACTATGGCTACACCTTA.

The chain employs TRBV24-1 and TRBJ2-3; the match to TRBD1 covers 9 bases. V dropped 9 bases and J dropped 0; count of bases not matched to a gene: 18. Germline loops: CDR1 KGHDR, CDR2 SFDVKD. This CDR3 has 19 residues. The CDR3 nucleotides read TGTGCCACCGGCGGGACAGGGAAGGATATGTATGCTAGCACAGATACGCAGTATTTT. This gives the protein CATGGTGKDMYASTDTQYF.

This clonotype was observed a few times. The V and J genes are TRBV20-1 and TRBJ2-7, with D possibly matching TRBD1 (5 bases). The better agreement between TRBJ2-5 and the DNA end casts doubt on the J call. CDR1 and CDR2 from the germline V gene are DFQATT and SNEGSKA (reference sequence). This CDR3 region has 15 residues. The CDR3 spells CSARDASRVGETQYF. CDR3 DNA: TGCAGTGCTAGAGACGCTTCCAGGGTGGGAGAGACCCAGTACTTC.

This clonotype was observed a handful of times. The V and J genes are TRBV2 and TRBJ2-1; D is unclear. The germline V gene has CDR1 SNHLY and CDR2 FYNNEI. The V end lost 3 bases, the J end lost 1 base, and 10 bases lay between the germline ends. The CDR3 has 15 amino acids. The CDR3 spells CASSETPRSYNEQFF. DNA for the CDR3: TGTGCCAGCAGTGAGACTCCCAGGTCCTACAATGAGCAGTTCTTC.

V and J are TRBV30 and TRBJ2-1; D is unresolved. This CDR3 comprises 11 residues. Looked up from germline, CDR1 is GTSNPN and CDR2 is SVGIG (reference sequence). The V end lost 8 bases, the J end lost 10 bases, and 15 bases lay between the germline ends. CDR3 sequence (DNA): TGTGCCCGGGCCTTCTATGGGGAGCAGTTCTTC. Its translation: CARAFYGEQFF.

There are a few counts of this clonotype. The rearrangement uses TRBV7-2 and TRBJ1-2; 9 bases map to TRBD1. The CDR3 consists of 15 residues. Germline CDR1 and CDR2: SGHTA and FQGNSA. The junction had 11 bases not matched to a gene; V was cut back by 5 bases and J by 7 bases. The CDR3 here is CASSEQGAYGGGYTF. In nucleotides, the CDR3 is TGTGCCAGCAGCGAACAGGGGGCGTATGGTGGTGGCTACACCTTC.

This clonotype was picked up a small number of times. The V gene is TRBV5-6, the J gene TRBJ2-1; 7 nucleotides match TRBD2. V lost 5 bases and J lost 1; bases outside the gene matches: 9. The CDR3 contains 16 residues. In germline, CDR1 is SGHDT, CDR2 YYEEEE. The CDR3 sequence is CASSSETSESYNEQFF. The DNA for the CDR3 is TGTGCCAGCAGTTCCGAAACTAGCGAGTCCTACAATGAGCAGTTCTTC.

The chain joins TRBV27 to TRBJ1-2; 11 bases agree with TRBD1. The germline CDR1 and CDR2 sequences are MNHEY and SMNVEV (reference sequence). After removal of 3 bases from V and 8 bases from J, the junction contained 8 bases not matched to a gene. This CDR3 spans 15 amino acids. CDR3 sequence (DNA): TGTGCCAGCAGTTTTAAAGGACAGGGGGCGAGGGGCTACACCTTC. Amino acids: CASSFKGQGARGYTF.

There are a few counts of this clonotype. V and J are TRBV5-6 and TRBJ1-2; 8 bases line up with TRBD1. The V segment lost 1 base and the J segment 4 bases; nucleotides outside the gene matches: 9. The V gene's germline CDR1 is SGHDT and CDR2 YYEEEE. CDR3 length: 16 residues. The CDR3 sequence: CASSLYGTGGGYGYTF. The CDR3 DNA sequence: TGTGCCAGCAGCTTGTATGGAACAGGGGGTGGCTATGGCTACACCTTC.